Listed below are T cell receptor beta chains from one sample, sequenced in a study of immune evolution from preneoplasia to lung adenocarcinoma. The repertoire was sequenced with immunoSEQ multiplex PCR; TCRdb's copy has only in-frame clones and lacks some. The table lists around 4,000 clones, more than 75% of them singletons. The specimen was FFPE lung adenocarcinoma in situ tissue. Receptors were obtained from a person between 65 and 79 years old with lung adenocarcinoma. Each CDR3 is given with its conserved first and last residue. Each record gives: V gene, D gene, CDR3 length, J gene, clone size, CDR3 DNA, CDR3 protein. The D gene is left open where the match is weak. Not every row has a clone size; where given, it reads once, few, many or a size class.

v_gene: TRBV6-1
d_gene: .
len: 11
j_gene: TRBJ1-1
abundance: .
CDR3nt: TGTGCCAGCAGTGAGCAAGTTGAAGCTTTCTTT
CDR3aa: CASSEQVEAFF

v_gene: TRBV19
d_gene: TRBD1
len: 14
j_gene: TRBJ1-1
abundance: .
CDR3nt: TGTGCCACCTCCTCGCGGGACAGGGTGGCTGAAGCTTTCTTT
CDR3aa: CATSSRDRVAEAFF

v_gene: TRBV29-1
d_gene: TRBD2
len: 17
j_gene: TRBJ2-7
abundance: .
CDR3nt: TGCAGCGTTGAAGCCGGGACTAGCGGGTTTGTGGGGCACGAGCAGTACTTC
CDR3aa: CSVEAGTSGFVGHEQYF

v_gene: TRBV12-5
d_gene: TRBD2
len: 23
j_gene: TRBJ2-1
abundance: .
CDR3nt: TGTGCTAGTGGTTTGGTACCGGGACTAGCGGTTCTATCCCCCCTGAGCTCCTACAATGAGCAGTTCTTC
CDR3aa: CASGLVPGLAVLSPLSSYNEQFF

v_gene: TRBV27
d_gene: .
len: 13
j_gene: TRBJ1-5
abundance: .
CDR3nt: TGTGCCAGCCGGGGTCACAGCGATCAGCCCCAGCATTTT
CDR3aa: CASRGHSDQPQHF

v_gene: TRBV5-1
d_gene: .
len: 14
j_gene: TRBJ2-7
abundance: .
CDR3nt: TGCGCCAGCAGGAGACGGGACGACTCCTACGAGCAGTACTTC
CDR3aa: CASRRRDDSYEQYF

v_gene: TRBV27
d_gene: .
len: 12
j_gene: TRBJ1-3
abundance: .
CDR3nt: TGTGCCAGCAGGAGTTCTGGAAACACCATATATTTT
CDR3aa: CASRSSGNTIYF

v_gene: TRBV18
d_gene: TRBD2
len: 15
j_gene: TRBJ2-3
abundance: .
CDR3nt: TGTGCCAGCTCACGACTAGCGGGCGTCGGGGATACGCAGTATTTT
CDR3aa: CASSRLAGVGDTQYF

v_gene: TRBV5-8
d_gene: TRBD1
len: 16
j_gene: TRBJ1-1
abundance: once
CDR3nt: TGTGCCAGCAGCTTGTTACAGGGGGTAGTTGGCACTGAAGCTTTCTTT
CDR3aa: CASSLLQGVVGTEAFF

v_gene: TRBV5-1
d_gene: .
len: 13
j_gene: TRBJ2-5
abundance: once
CDR3nt: TGCGCCAGCAGCTTGTCCGGGATGGAGACCCAGTACTTC
CDR3aa: CASSLSGMETQYF

v_gene: TRBV28
d_gene: .
len: 14
j_gene: TRBJ1-2
abundance: once
CDR3nt: TGTGCCAGCCGCACTTTCCCAGAGAACTATGGCTACACCTTC
CDR3aa: CASRTFPENYGYTF

v_gene: TRBV7-8
d_gene: TRBD2
len: 15
j_gene: TRBJ2-1
abundance: .
CDR3nt: TGTGCCAGCAGCTTTCTAGCGGGTGCCTACAATGAGCAGTTCTTC
CDR3aa: CASSFLAGAYNEQFF

v_gene: TRBV5-1
d_gene: TRBD2
len: 16
j_gene: TRBJ2-2
abundance: .
CDR3nt: TGCGCCAGCAGCTTGGGACTAGCGGGAGGGCCCGGGGAGCTGTTTTTT
CDR3aa: CASSLGLAGGPGELFF

v_gene: TRBV5-1
d_gene: .
len: 15
j_gene: TRBJ2-1
abundance: .
CDR3nt: TGCGCCAGCAGCTTACAGGGTTACTCCTACAATGAGCAGTTCTTC
CDR3aa: CASSLQGYSYNEQFF

v_gene: TRBV30
d_gene: TRBD2
len: 16
j_gene: TRBJ2-3
abundance: .
CDR3nt: TGTGCCTGGAGGAGGACTGAGCGGGGAAGCACAGATACGCAGTATTTT
CDR3aa: CAWRRTERGSTDTQYF

v_gene: TRBV11-2
d_gene: .
len: 13
j_gene: TRBJ2-2
abundance: few
CDR3nt: TGTGCCAGCAGCTCAGACCGGGGCGGGGAGCTGTTTTTT
CDR3aa: CASSSDRGGELFF

v_gene: TRBV7-6
d_gene: .
len: 12
j_gene: TRBJ2-7
abundance: .
CDR3nt: TGTGCCAGCAGCCAAAGCCAGTACGAGCAGTACTTC
CDR3aa: CASSQSQYEQYF

v_gene: TRBV2
d_gene: .
len: 13
j_gene: TRBJ2-1
abundance: .
CDR3nt: TGTGCCAGCGAGGACCCCTCCTACAATGAGCAGTTCTTC
CDR3aa: CASEDPSYNEQFF

v_gene: TRBV20-1
d_gene: .
len: 10
j_gene: TRBJ1-3
abundance: .
CDR3nt: TGCGATGGGTCTGGAAACACCATATATTTT
CDR3aa: CDGSGNTIYF

v_gene: TRBV4-2
d_gene: .
len: 18
j_gene: TRBJ2-2
abundance: .
CDR3nt: TGTGCCAGCAGCCAAGAGGCCCCCCGAACTCCATACACCGGGGAGCTGTTTTTT
CDR3aa: CASSQEAPRTPYTGELFF

v_gene: TRBV4-1
d_gene: .
len: 14
j_gene: TRBJ1-2
abundance: .
CDR3nt: TGCGCCAGCAGCCCCACTCACGGGAACTATGGCTACACCTTC
CDR3aa: CASSPTHGNYGYTF

v_gene: TRBV5-4
d_gene: .
len: 16
j_gene: TRBJ2-5
abundance: .
CDR3nt: TGTGCCAGCAGCTTGGATGTTGAAGCCAGTCAAGAGACCCAGTACTTC
CDR3aa: CASSLDVEASQETQYF

v_gene: TRBV5-4
d_gene: TRBD1
len: 14
j_gene: TRBJ1-5
abundance: .
CDR3nt: TGTGCCAGCAGCCCTGGGACAGGGGATCAGCCCCAGCATTTT
CDR3aa: CASSPGTGDQPQHF

v_gene: TRBV2
d_gene: .
len: 15
j_gene: TRBJ2-7
abundance: .
CDR3nt: TGTGCCAGCAGTGTGGAGGACGGAGGGATATGGGAGCAGTACTTC
CDR3aa: CASSVEDGGIWEQYF

v_gene: TRBV4-2
d_gene: .
len: 14
j_gene: TRBJ2-3
abundance: .
CDR3nt: TGTGCCAGCAGCCAAGAGGGGGGTAAAGGCACGCAGTATTTT
CDR3aa: CASSQEGGKGTQYF

v_gene: TRBV27
d_gene: .
len: 14
j_gene: TRBJ2-3
abundance: once
CDR3nt: TGTGCCAGCAGGGTAGTAGCCCTGGCAGATACGCAGTATTTT
CDR3aa: CASRVVALADTQYF

v_gene: TRBV6-5
d_gene: .
len: 14
j_gene: TRBJ2-1
abundance: .
CDR3nt: TGTGCCACCCAATCCGTACAGGGAGTGGGTGAGCAGTTCTTC
CDR3aa: CATQSVQGVGEQFF

v_gene: TRBV15
d_gene: TRBD1
len: 14
j_gene: TRBJ1-5
abundance: .
CDR3nt: TGTGCCACCAGCAGAGGACAGGGGGTTCAGCCCCAGCATTTT
CDR3aa: CATSRGQGVQPQHF

v_gene: TRBV9
d_gene: TRBD2
len: 16
j_gene: TRBJ2-2
abundance: .
CDR3nt: TGTGCCAGCAGCGTAGCCCCTAGCGGGATCCCCGGGGAGCTGTTTTTT
CDR3aa: CASSVAPSGIPGELFF

v_gene: TRBV15
d_gene: .
len: 15
j_gene: TRBJ1-1
abundance: .
CDR3nt: TGTGCCACCAGCTGGCTAGGAGGGAAGGGCACTGAAGCTTTCTTT
CDR3aa: CATSWLGGKGTEAFF

v_gene: TRBV11-2
d_gene: TRBD1
len: 15
j_gene: TRBJ2-5
abundance: .
CDR3nt: TGTGCCAGCAGCTTCGGGACAGGGTGGGAGGGGACCCAGTACTTC
CDR3aa: CASSFGTGWEGTQYF

v_gene: TRBV13
d_gene: .
len: 15
j_gene: TRBJ2-1
abundance: .
CDR3nt: TGTGCCAGCAGCTTAAGGCGGGACCCCTACAATGAGCAGTTCTTC
CDR3aa: CASSLRRDPYNEQFF

v_gene: TRBV5-1
d_gene: TRBD1
len: 15
j_gene: TRBJ1-2
abundance: once
CDR3nt: TGCGCCAGCAGCCCGAGGACAGGCCCAGACTATGGCTACACCTTC
CDR3aa: CASSPRTGPDYGYTF

v_gene: TRBV5-1
d_gene: TRBD2
len: 13
j_gene: TRBJ2-3
abundance: once
CDR3nt: TGCGCCAGCAGCCCCGGACTAGGTGATACGCAGTATTTT
CDR3aa: CASSPGLGDTQYF

v_gene: TRBV29-1
d_gene: .
len: 15
j_gene: TRBJ1-4
abundance: .
CDR3nt: TGCAGCGTTGAAGATCCAGGGTCCCCCAATGAAAAACTGTTTTTT
CDR3aa: CSVEDPGSPNEKLFF

v_gene: TRBV9
d_gene: .
len: 15
j_gene: TRBJ2-7
abundance: .
CDR3nt: TGTGCCAGCAGCCCCCAGGCGGGGAAATTCTACGAGCAGTACTTC
CDR3aa: CASSPQAGKFYEQYF

v_gene: TRBV9
d_gene: .
len: 16
j_gene: TRBJ2-3
abundance: .
CDR3nt: TGTGCCAGCAGCCCACGCGACGGAGGGGGCACAGATACGCAGTATTTT
CDR3aa: CASSPRDGGGTDTQYF

v_gene: TRBV21-1
d_gene: .
len: 14
j_gene: TRBJ1-1
abundance: .
CDR3nt: TGTGCCAGCACCCGTTTACAGGGGCCCCCGACCGCTTTCTTT
CDR3aa: CASTRLQGPPTAFF

v_gene: TRBV5-4
d_gene: .
len: 13
j_gene: TRBJ1-2
abundance: .
CDR3nt: TGTGCCAGCAGCCCCCGGGCTAACTATGGCTACACCTTC
CDR3aa: CASSPRANYGYTF

v_gene: TRBV7-8
d_gene: TRBD2
len: 17
j_gene: TRBJ2-5
abundance: few
CDR3nt: TGTGCCAGCAGCACCGGGACTAGCGGGATTCGAGGGGAGACCCAGTACTTC
CDR3aa: CASSTGTSGIRGETQYF

v_gene: TRBV27
d_gene: .
len: 13
j_gene: TRBJ1-3
abundance: few
CDR3nt: TGTGCCAGCGGACCTGTACAGGGAAACACCATATATTTT
CDR3aa: CASGPVQGNTIYF

v_gene: TRBV18
d_gene: .
len: 12
j_gene: TRBJ1-5
abundance: large
CDR3nt: TGTGCCAGCTCACCCCCAAACAGGTCCCAGCATTTT
CDR3aa: CASSPPNRSQHF

v_gene: TRBV7-9
d_gene: TRBD2
len: 16
j_gene: TRBJ2-1
abundance: .
CDR3nt: TGTGCCAGCAGCCGGACTAGCGGACACTCCTACAATGAGCAGTTCTTC
CDR3aa: CASSRTSGHSYNEQFF

v_gene: TRBV4-1
d_gene: TRBD2
len: 16
j_gene: TRBJ2-7
abundance: .
CDR3nt: TGCGCCAGCAGCCAGGTACTAGCGGGAGTCCCCAACGAGCAGTACTTC
CDR3aa: CASSQVLAGVPNEQYF

v_gene: TRBV28
d_gene: TRBD2
len: 14
j_gene: TRBJ2-7
abundance: .
CDR3nt: TGTGCCAGCACCCTCAGCGGGAGGTTGTACGAGCAGTACTTC
CDR3aa: CASTLSGRLYEQYF

v_gene: TRBV2
d_gene: TRBD2
len: 18
j_gene: TRBJ2-7
abundance: .
CDR3nt: TGTGCCAGCAGAGCCGGGACATGGACTAGCGGGACAACCTACGAGCAGTACTTC
CDR3aa: CASRAGTWTSGTTYEQYF

v_gene: TRBV7-2
d_gene: .
len: 14
j_gene: TRBJ1-1
abundance: .
CDR3nt: TGTGCCAGCAGCCAAAGACAGGCGAACACTGAAGCTTTCTTT
CDR3aa: CASSQRQANTEAFF

v_gene: TRBV2
d_gene: .
len: 14
j_gene: TRBJ1-1
abundance: .
CDR3nt: TGTGCCAGCAGTGAAGAAATGCGGGACACTGAAGCTTTCTTT
CDR3aa: CASSEEMRDTEAFF

v_gene: TRBV7-6
d_gene: .
len: 16
j_gene: TRBJ2-3
abundance: .
CDR3nt: TGTGCCAGCAGCGCAACCTCCGGGGCCGGGACGCGTACGCAGTATTTT
CDR3aa: CASSATSGAGTRTQYF

v_gene: TRBV5-5
d_gene: TRBD1
len: 15
j_gene: TRBJ2-3
abundance: .
CDR3nt: TGTGCCAGCAGCTTACAGGGGGCGAGCACAGATACGCAGTATTTT
CDR3aa: CASSLQGASTDTQYF

v_gene: TRBV2
d_gene: TRBD1
len: 14
j_gene: TRBJ1-2
abundance: once
CDR3nt: TGTGCCAGCAGAGGAACAGGGGTAGACTATGGCTACACCTTC
CDR3aa: CASRGTGVDYGYTF

v_gene: TRBV5-1
d_gene: .
len: 15
j_gene: TRBJ1-4
abundance: .
CDR3nt: TGCGCCAGCAGCTGGGCTGGACAGAATAATGAAAAACTGTTTTTT
CDR3aa: CASSWAGQNNEKLFF

v_gene: TRBV5-1
d_gene: TRBD2
len: 16
j_gene: TRBJ2-7
abundance: .
CDR3nt: TGCGCCAGCAGCCCGAGCGGGACTAGCGGGAGTAGCGAGCAGTACTTC
CDR3aa: CASSPSGTSGSSEQYF

v_gene: TRBV5-6
d_gene: .
len: 14
j_gene: TRBJ1-4
abundance: few
CDR3nt: TGTGCCAGAAGCTTAATGGGACGGGAGGAAAAACTGTTTTTT
CDR3aa: CARSLMGREEKLFF